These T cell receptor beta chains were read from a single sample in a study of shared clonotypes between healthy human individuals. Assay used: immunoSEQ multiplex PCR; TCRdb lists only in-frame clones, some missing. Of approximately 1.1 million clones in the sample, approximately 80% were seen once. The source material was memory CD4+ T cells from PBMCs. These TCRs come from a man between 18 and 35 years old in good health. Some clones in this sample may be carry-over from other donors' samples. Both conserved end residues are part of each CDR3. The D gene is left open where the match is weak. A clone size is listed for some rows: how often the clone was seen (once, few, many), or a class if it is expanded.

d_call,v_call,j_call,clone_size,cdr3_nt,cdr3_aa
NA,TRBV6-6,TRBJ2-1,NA,TGTGCCAGCAGTTCCGGGACACTCCAGGAGCAGTTCTTC,CASSSGTLQEQFF
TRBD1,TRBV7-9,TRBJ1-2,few,TGTGCCAGCAGCTTAGTGGGAGGGGGCTTCGACGGCTACACCTTC,CASSLVGGGFDGYTF
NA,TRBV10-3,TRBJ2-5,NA,TGTGCCATCAGTGAGTCTTTGGCCGGGGAGACCCAGTACTTC,CAISESLAGETQYF
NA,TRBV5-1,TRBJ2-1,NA,TGCGCCAGCAGCTTGGGGACTTCCAATGAGCAGTTCTTC,CASSLGTSNEQFF
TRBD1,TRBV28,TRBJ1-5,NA,TGTGCCAGCAGCGCCTGGGACAGGGGGAGGGTACAGCCCCAGCATTTT,CASSAWDRGRVQPQHF
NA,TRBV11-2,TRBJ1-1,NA,TGTGCCAGCAGCTTAACCCTCTACACTGAAGCTTTCTTT,CASSLTLYTEAFF
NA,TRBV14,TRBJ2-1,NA,TGTGCCAGCAGCCAAGATCAGGGGCGTAATCTTTACAATGAGCAGTTCTTC,CASSQDQGRNLYNEQFF
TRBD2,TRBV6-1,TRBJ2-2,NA,TGTGCCAGCATAGCGGGAGGCTTCACCGGGGAGCTGTTTTTT,CASIAGGFTGELFF
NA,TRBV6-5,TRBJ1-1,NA,TGTGCCAGCAGTTACTCCACAGGAGGGGACACTGAAGCTTTCTTT,CASSYSTGGDTEAFF
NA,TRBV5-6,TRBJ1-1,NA,TGTGCCAGCAGCTTGGCCGGCCGGGGGAACACTGAAGCTTTCTTT,CASSLAGRGNTEAFF
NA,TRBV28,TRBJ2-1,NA,TGTGCCAGCAGCCCCCAGGGCTACAATGAGCAGTTCTTC,CASSPQGYNEQFF
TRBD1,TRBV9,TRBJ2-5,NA,TGTGCCAGCACTTCCGGGACAGGGCCCCAAGAGACCCAGTACTTC,CASTSGTGPQETQYF
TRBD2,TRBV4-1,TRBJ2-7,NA,TGCGCCAGCAGCCAAGAAGGACTAGCGGGACTTGGGGAGCAGTACTTC,CASSQEGLAGLGEQYF
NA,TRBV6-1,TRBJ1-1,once,TGTGCCAGCAGTGAATGGACGGCTTTGAACACTGAAGCTTTCTTT,CASSEWTALNTEAFF
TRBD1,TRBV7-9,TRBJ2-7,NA,TGTGCCAGCAGCATGGGACAGGTGCCTTCCTACGAGCAGTACTTC,CASSMGQVPSYEQYF
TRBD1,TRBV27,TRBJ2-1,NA,TGTGCCAGCAGTCTCCCGGGACAGGGAACCAGTGAGCAGTTCTTC,CASSLPGQGTSEQFF
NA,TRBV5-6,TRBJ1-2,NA,TGTGCCAGCAGCTTTGGAGGCTACATTAACTATGGCTACACCTTC,CASSFGGYINYGYTF
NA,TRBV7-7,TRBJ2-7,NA,TGTGCCAGCAGCTTAGGGACTCCAGGCGAGCAGTACTTC,CASSLGTPGEQYF
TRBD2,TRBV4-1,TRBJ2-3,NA,TGCGCCAGCAGCCTTGGACTAGCGGGCACAGATACGCAGTATTTT,CASSLGLAGTDTQYF
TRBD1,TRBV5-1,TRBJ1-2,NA,TGCGCCAGCAGCCAGGGACAGACGAACCTAGGCTACACCTTC,CASSQGQTNLGYTF
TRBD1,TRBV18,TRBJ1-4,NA,TGTGCCAGCTCACCCGGGACAGGAGGGGGTGAAAAACTGTTTTTT,CASSPGTGGGEKLFF
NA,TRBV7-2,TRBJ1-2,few,TGTGCCAGCAGCTTAGTGCGAGGGGAGACTGGCTACACCTTC,CASSLVRGETGYTF
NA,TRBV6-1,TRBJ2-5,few,TGTGCCAGCAGTCGCCGGGCTAACCAAGAGACCCAGTACTTC,CASSRRANQETQYF
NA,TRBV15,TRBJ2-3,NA,TGTGCCACCACTGGCGACTACCGAGATACGCAGTATTTT,CATTGDYRDTQYF
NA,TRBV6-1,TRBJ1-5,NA,TGTGCCAGCAGTGATTTGGGACAAGTTCAGCCCCAGCATTTT,CASSDLGQVQPQHF
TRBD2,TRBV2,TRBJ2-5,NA,TGTGCCAGCACCCGGACTAGCGGAGAAGAGACCCAGTACTTC,CASTRTSGEETQYF
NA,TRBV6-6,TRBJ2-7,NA,TGTGCCAGCAGTCCCCTGCGACAATACGAGCAGTACTTC,CASSPLRQYEQYF
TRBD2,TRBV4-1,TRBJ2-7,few,TGCGCCAGCAGCCGGGCCGCTAGCGGGAGTTTGGGGGAGCAGTACTTC,CASSRAASGSLGEQYF
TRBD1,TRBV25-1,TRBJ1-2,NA,TGTGCCAGTTCGACGGGGACAGGGGAGGGCTACACCTTC,CASSTGTGEGYTF
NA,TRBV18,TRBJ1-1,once,TGTGCCAGCTCACCAATCTCCGAAGGGTCCACTGAAGCTTTCTTT,CASSPISEGSTEAFF
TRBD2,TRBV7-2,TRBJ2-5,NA,TGTGCCAGCAGCTTAGCCAAACGGGAGGGCCAGGAGACCCAGTACTTC,CASSLAKREGQETQYF
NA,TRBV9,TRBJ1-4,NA,TGTGCCAGCAGCTCCGGAGGGGTGAGGAATGAAAAACTGTTTTTT,CASSSGGVRNEKLFF
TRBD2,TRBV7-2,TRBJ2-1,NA,TGTGCCAGCGGGGGGGGTCCCGGGAGCTCCTACAATGAGCAGTTCTTC,CASGGGPGSSYNEQFF
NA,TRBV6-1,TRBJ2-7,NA,TGTGCCAGCAGTGTGTCCGGGACTTACTCCTACGAGCAGTACTTC,CASSVSGTYSYEQYF
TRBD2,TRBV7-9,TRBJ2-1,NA,TGTGCCAGCAGCCCCACCATCCCAGCGGGAGGGCCCCAGTTCTTC,CASSPTIPAGGPQFF
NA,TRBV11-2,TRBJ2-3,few,TGTGCCAGCAGCTTAGGGGCTGATACGCAGTATTTT,CASSLGADTQYF
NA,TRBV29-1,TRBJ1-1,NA,TGCAGCGTTGGCGGGGGGTGGAAGGACACTGAAGCTTTCTTT,CSVGGGWKDTEAFF
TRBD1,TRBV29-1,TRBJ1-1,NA,TGCAGCGTTGGACACCGGGACAGAGTTAAGAACACTGAAGCTTTCTTT,CSVGHRDRVKNTEAFF
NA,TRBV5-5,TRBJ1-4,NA,TGTGCCAGCAGCTACAGGAATGAAAAACTGTTTTTT,CASSYRNEKLFF
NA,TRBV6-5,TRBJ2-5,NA,TGTGCCAGCAGTTACAACGTTCAGGGGACCCAGTACTTC,CASSYNVQGTQYF
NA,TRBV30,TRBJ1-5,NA,TGTGCCTGGAGTGTAGTGGGGGGACGGCAGCCCCAGCATTTT,CAWSVVGGRQPQHF
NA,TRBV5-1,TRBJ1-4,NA,TGCGCCAGCAGCCCGGGGAGCGCCACTAATGAAAAACTGTTTTTT,CASSPGSATNEKLFF
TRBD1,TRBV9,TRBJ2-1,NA,TGTGCCAGCAGCGTAATGGGACAGGCGGAGCAGTTCTTC,CASSVMGQAEQFF
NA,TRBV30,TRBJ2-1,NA,TGTGCCTGGAGTGTACAAGGTGAGCAGTTCTTC,CAWSVQGEQFF
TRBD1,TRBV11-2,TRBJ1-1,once,TGTGCCAGCAGGTCACAGACAGGGGGCTACACTGAAGCTTTCTTT,CASRSQTGGYTEAFF
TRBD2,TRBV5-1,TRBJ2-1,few,TGCGCCAGCAGCTTGGTCCAGCGGGGTGACAATGAGCAGTTCTTC,CASSLVQRGDNEQFF
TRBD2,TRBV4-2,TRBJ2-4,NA,TGTGCCAGCAGCCAAACGGGACTAGCGGGAGTCCAGGGCATTCAGTACTTC,CASSQTGLAGVQGIQYF
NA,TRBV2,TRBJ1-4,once,TGTGCCAGCAGTGAAGAAAGGGTGAAGAATGAAAAACTGTTTTTT,CASSEERVKNEKLFF
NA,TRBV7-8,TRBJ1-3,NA,TGTGCCAGCAGCTTGGCGGGGGGAAACACCATATATTTT,CASSLAGGNTIYF
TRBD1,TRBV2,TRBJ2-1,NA,TGTGCCAGCAGAGGGGGCGGATACAATGAGCAGTTCTTC,CASRGGGYNEQFF
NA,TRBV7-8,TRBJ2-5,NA,TGTGCCAGCAGCTTAGACTCCGGGGTTCGCGAGACCCAGTACTTC,CASSLDSGVRETQYF
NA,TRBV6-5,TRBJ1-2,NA,TGTGCCAGCAGTTACGGGCAGCTCTCTAACTATGGCTACACCTTC,CASSYGQLSNYGYTF
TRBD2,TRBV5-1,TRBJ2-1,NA,TGCGCCAGCAGCTCCGGGACTAGCGGGAATAGTGAGCAGTTCTTC,CASSSGTSGNSEQFF
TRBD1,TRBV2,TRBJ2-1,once,TGTGCCAGCAGTGAACCTCACGGACAGGCGTCCTCCTCCTACAATGAGCAGTTCTTC,CASSEPHGQASSSYNEQFF
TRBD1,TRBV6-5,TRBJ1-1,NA,TGTGCCAGCAGTTACGGGGACAGGAAGAACACTGAAGCTTTCTTT,CASSYGDRKNTEAFF
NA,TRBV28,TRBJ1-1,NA,TGTGCCAGCACCTCTGGCGGGGGCCTTGAAGCTTTCTTT,CASTSGGGLEAFF